This TCR beta chain comes out of a study of blood T cell repertoires in COVID-19. The authors' processing: The authors estimated nucleated cell counts from reference gene primer amplification. Profiled with immunoSEQ multiplex PCR; TCRdb holds only in-frame clones, not every one. For V, J and clone size, that table is used; D and trimming come from the DNA. The repertoire holds about 59,000 clones, 70% to 85% seen once, with 3% to 4% in the top ten. Trimming removed 1 base from V and 4 bases from J, with 23 bases in between. Germline loops: CDR1 SGHVT, CDR2 SQSDAQ. The CDR3 totals 19 residues. This chain connects TRBV7-4 to TRBJ2-1, with D possibly TRBD2 on 5 matching bases. This receptor was obtained from a man in his fifties or sixties with acute or convalescent COVID-19. The specimen was peripheral blood. This CDR3 reads CASSLGVVASLSLYNEQFF. The CDR3 region has the DNA TGTGCCAGCAGCTTAGGGGTGGTGGCTAGCCTTTCTTTATACAATGAGCAGTTCTTC.